This T cell receptor (beta chain) was documented in a study of cytomegalovirus exposure and HLA in healthy donors. Study-level results: Using the classifier, cytomegalovirus status was reportedly diagnosed with high specificity and sensitivity. CMV serostatus stood as the only immune exposure information on hand. TCR beta chains associated with HLA were, in a later analysis, more clonally expanded than equally common others.

Germline V gene sequence: CDR1 MDHEN, CDR2 SYDVKM. The ends lost 3 bases at V and 4 bases at J; junction bases unmatched: 14. The CDR3 has 17 amino acids. The PCR ran on 60 Vbeta and 13 Jbeta primers. Profiling relied on immunoSEQ multiplex PCR, and the TCRdb table lists in-frame clones only, not all of them. The profile shows 80,000 to 95,000 clones, roughly 86% of them singletons. Notes on this clone: Its cognate antigen is unknown.

This receptor was obtained from a woman aged 18-30 years in good health and CMV-seropositive. Sequenced: PBMCs. The chain is built from TRBV28 and TRBJ2-7; 8 nucleotides agree with TRBD2. In DNA form, the CDR3 reads TGTGCCAGCAGTTTTTTAGTTCGGTCCAGCGGGAGTTACGAGCAGTACTTC. It translates to CASSFLVRSSGSYEQYF. Full variable domain (outside the CDR3, taken from reference TRBV28 and TRBJ2-7): DVKVTQSSRYLVKRTGEKVFLECVQDMDHENMFWYRQDPGLGLRLIYFSYDVKMKEKGDIPEGYSVSREKKERFSLILESASTNQTSMYLCASSFLVRSSGSYEQYFGPGTRLTVT.